This T cell receptor (beta chain) was observed in a study of patients and donors after allogeneic stem cell transplantation. J lost 3 bases, V lost 4 bases, and 7 bases had no gene match. Germline V CDR1 and CDR2: SEHNR, FQNEAQ (reference sequence). The CDR3 runs 15 residues. TCRdb analysed the RT-PCR reads with MiXCR anew, one entry per CDR3 protein. The repertoire has 400,000 to 450,000 distinct CDR3 sequences, approximately 16% of them found once; the top ten carry less than 8.5%. The V and J genes are TRBV7-9 and TRBJ2-3; 7 nucleotides line up with TRBD2. Sequencing was done on a sample of blood, either unsorted or a sorted T cell fraction (not recorded which). This clonotype was sampled from a human donor who was either an allogeneic HSCT recipient or a stem cell or donor lymphocyte infusion donor (not recorded which). It is not recorded whose cells these are; they may come from a transplant donor. The CDR3 DNA is TGTGCCAGCAGCTCAGCGGGGCGGATTACAGATACGCAGTATTTT. Residues: CASSSAGRITDTQYF.